Included here is one T cell receptor beta chain sequence, with context. Its matching antigen is unknown. It was with a sample-barcoded 5' primer and a J-beta primer mix that a second PCR of about 6 to 12 cycles was run. Via MiXCR, TCRdb re-called the 5' RACE reads, giving one row per CDR3 protein. The sample contains roughly 1.7 million distinct CDR3 sequences, roughly 32% of which appear only once. Each sample used at least 7 million PBMCs. The CDR3 has 15 residues. The junction had 7 bases not matched to a gene; V was cut back by 2 bases and J by 4 bases. CDR1 is SGHRS, CDR2 YFSETQ, per germline. The entry originates in a study of blood T cells in healthy people across ages. Study findings and constraints: Donor CMV status, an unknown factor, possibly confounded changes in expanded clonotypes. Naive T cell percentage showed a strong correlation with TCR beta diversity. TCR beta diversity per million T cells fell roughly linearly with age.

This receptor was identified in a woman in her 30s in good health. Source material: blood. The J gene is TRBJ1-1, the V gene TRBV5-1; 8 bases agree with TRBD1. CDR3 in amino acids: CASSFSGGVGTEAFF. The CDR3 DNA is TGCGCCAGCAGCTTTTCAGGGGGCGTAGGCACTGAAGCTTTCTTT.